This T cell receptor (beta chain) comes out of a study of identical twins. Overall study findings and caveats: Analyses based on zero insertions could be partly confounded by invariant MAIT and iNKT cells.

CDR3 length: 15 residues. The germline CDR1 and CDR2 sequences are DFQATT and SNEGSKA (reference sequence). As for this clonotype: What it recognizes is unknown. It may be a read error: a sequence one base away is much more abundant.

Healthy Caucasians supplied all donations. It was template switching that added a universal primer site, and there were unique molecular identifiers on the cDNA. TCRdb redid the calling of the 5' RACE reads with MiXCR, one entry per CDR3 protein. This table holds 420,000 or so distinct CDR3 sequences, under 20% found once. The sequenced material came from naive T cells sorted from blood. The chain links TRBV20-1 to TRBJ2-2; tentatively, D is TRBD2 (6 bases). This clonotype was obtained from a man aged 50 to 60 in good health. CDR3 in amino acids: CSARDDGRGTGKLFF. The CDR3 DNA sequence: TGCAGTGCTAGAGACGACGGGAGAGGAACCGGGAAGCTGTTTTTT.